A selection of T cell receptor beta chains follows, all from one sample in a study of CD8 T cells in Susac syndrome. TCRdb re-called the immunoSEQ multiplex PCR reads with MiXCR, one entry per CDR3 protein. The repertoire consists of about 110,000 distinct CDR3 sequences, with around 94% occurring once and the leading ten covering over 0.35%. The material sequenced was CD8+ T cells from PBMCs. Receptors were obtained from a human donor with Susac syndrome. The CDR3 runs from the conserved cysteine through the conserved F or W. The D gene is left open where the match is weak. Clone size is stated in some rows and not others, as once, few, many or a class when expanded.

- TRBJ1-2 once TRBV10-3 TGTGCCATCAAGGAGGGGAATGGCTACACCTTC CAIKEGNGYTF
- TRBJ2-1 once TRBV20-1 TGCAGTGCTTGGACTACCGATTACGTTGAGCAGTTCTTC CSAWTTDYVEQFF
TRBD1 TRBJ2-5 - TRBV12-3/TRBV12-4 TGTGCCAGCAGCCCAACGGGACAGTCAATCGAGACCCAGTACTTC CASSPTGQSIETQYF
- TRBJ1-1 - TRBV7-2 TGTGCCAGCAGCTTACCCAGACAGGATCTCACTGAAGCTTTCTTT CASSLPRQDLTEAFF
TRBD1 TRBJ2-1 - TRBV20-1 TGCAGTCCGGACAGGTTTTCCTACAATGAGCAGTTCTTC CSPDRFSYNEQFF
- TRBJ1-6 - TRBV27 TGTGCCAGCGCTTCCAACATCGGGGTAGATAATTCACCCCTCCACTTT CASASNIGVDNSPLHF
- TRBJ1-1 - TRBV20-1 TGCAGTGCTAGATATCCCAAGCGGGGCCCCCCGAACACTGAAGCTTTCTTT CSARYPKRGPPNTEAFF
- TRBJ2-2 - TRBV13 TGTGCCAGCCGCAAGGGCTCGAACACCGGGGAGCTGTTTTTT CASRKGSNTGELFF
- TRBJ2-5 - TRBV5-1 TGCGCCAGCAGCTTGGATAGTCAGGGGAGTGGAGAGACCCAGTACTTC CASSLDSQGSGETQYF
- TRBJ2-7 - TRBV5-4 TGTGCCACTACCCAGGATGGGTACGAGCAGTACTTC CATTQDGYEQYF
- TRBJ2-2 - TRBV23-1 TGCGCCAGCAGTCACCTCGGCCAGGGACCCACCGGGGAGCTGTTTTTT CASSHLGQGPTGELFF
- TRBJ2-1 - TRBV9 TGTGCCAGCAGCGTAGAAGGGACAGGAGGGGAGGGTGAGCAGTTCTTC CASSVEGTGGEGEQFF
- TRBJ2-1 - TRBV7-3 TGTGCCAGCAGCCGCTGGGACGCCGCCAATGAGCAGTTCTTC CASSRWDAANEQFF
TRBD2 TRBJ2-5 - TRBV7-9 TGTGCCAGCACCCACGGACTAGCGGGGAGATATATCCAAGAGACCCAGTACTTC CASTHGLAGRYIQETQYF
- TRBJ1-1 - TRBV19 TGTGCCAGTAGTGTTGGGAAGAACACTGAAGCTTTCTTT CASSVGKNTEAFF
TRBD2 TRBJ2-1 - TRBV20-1 TGCAGCGCTGGGGGAGGGCTAGCGGACCCTACTGAGCAGTTCTTC CSAGGGLADPTEQFF
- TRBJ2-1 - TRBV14 TGTGCCAGCAGCCCCATACACGGGGGACACTCCTACAATGAGCAGTTCTTC CASSPIHGGHSYNEQFF
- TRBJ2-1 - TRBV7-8 TGTGCCAGCAGTCTTTTGGGGGCCAACAGTGAGCAGTTCTTC CASSLLGANSEQFF
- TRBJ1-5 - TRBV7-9 TGTGCCAGCAGCTCCGATCGGGATGAGCCCCAGCATTTT CASSSDRDEPQHF
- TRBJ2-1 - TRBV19 TGTGCCAGTAGTATTGGGGGGTACAATGAGCAGTTCTTC CASSIGGYNEQFF
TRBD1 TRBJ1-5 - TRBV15 TGTGCCACCAGCACCACAGGGGGGGGTCAGCCCCAGCATTTT CATSTTGGGQPQHF
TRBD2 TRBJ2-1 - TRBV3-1 TGTGCCAGCAGCCCCACTCTGCCTAGCGGGGGGGCATCCCATGAGCAGTTCTTC CASSPTLPSGGASHEQFF
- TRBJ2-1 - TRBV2 TGTGCCAGCAGTGAGGGCTTAGGCTCCTACAATGAGCAGTTCTTC CASSEGLGSYNEQFF
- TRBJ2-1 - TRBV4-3 TGCGCCAGCAGCCCCGGCAGGTCAGATTACAATGAGCAGTTCTTC CASSPGRSDYNEQFF
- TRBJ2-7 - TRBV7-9 TGTGCCACCAGCGAAGGGGGCTACGAGCAGTACTTC CATSEGGYEQYF
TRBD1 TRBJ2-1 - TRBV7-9 TGTGCCAGCAGCCCTCCGCCAGGGGGCAATGAGCAGTTCTTC CASSPPPGGNEQFF
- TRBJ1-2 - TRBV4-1 TGCGCCAGCAGCCTAGCGCTTGGGGACTATGGCTACACCTTC CASSLALGDYGYTF
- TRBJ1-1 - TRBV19 TGTGCCAGTAGTGTCAGCATGAACACTGAAGCTTTCTTT CASSVSMNTEAFF
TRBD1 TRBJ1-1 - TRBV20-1 TGCAGTGCCGCGGACAGGGGGCTTCGGAGGACTGAAGCTTTCTTT CSAADRGLRRTEAFF
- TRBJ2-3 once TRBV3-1 TGTGCCAGCAGCCAGATCAGAAGCACAGATACGCAGTATTTT CASSQIRSTDTQYF
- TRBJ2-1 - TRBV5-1 TGCGCCAGCAGTTTCGATCCGGGGGACAACAATGAGCAGTTCTTC CASSFDPGDNNEQFF
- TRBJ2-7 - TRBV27 TGTGCCAGCAGTCTGCCCTATGACAGCGAGCAGTACTTC CASSLPYDSEQYF
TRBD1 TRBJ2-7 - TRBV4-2 TGTGCCAGCAGCCAAGTTCCAGGGGGCCACGAGCAGTACTTC CASSQVPGGHEQYF
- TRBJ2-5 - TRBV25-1 TGTGCCAGCAGTAGAGACAGGCTGGGAGAGACCCAGTACTTC CASSRDRLGETQYF
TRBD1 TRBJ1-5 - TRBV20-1 TGCAGTGCTAGAATCTCGGGACAGGGGGACAATCAGCCCCAGCATTTT CSARISGQGDNQPQHF
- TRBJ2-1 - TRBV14 TGTGCCAGCAGCCAAGCGCGATTGGGGCAGGGAGTCTACAATGAGCAGTTCTTC CASSQARLGQGVYNEQFF
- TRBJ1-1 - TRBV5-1 TGCGCCAGCAGCTCCAAACCTTCCAAGAACACTGAAGCTTTCTTT CASSSKPSKNTEAFF
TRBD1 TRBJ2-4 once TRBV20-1 TGCAGTGCTAGGGCAGGCGGACAGGGGATCATTCAGTACTTC CSARAGGQGIIQYF
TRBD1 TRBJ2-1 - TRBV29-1 TGCAGCGGACAGGGACCCAATGAGCAGTTCTTC CSGQGPNEQFF
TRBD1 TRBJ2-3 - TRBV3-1 TGTGCCAGCAGCCAAGTTATTGGGACAGGCCACCCTGGAGATACGCAGTATTTT CASSQVIGTGHPGDTQYF
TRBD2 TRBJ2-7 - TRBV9 TGTGCCAGCAGCGTTTTGGGAGGGGAGCAGTACTTC CASSVLGGEQYF
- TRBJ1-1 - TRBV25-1 TGTGCCAGCAGACGGACAGAGGGGAACACTGAAGCTTTCTTT CASRRTEGNTEAFF
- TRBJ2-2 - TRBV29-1 TGCAGCGTTGAGGCGCGGGGGCCTAGCGGCAATGGGGAGCTGTTTTTT CSVEARGPSGNGELFF
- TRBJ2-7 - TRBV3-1 TGTGCCAGCAGCCCTCTTGGGACGGGCTACGAGCAGTACTTC CASSPLGTGYEQYF
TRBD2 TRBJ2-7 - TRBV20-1 TGCAGTGCACCCACCGGGACTAGCTACGAGCAGTACTTC CSAPTGTSYEQYF
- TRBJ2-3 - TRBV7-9 TGTGCCAGCAGCAATGGACCCCTCACAGATACGCAGTATTTT CASSNGPLTDTQYF
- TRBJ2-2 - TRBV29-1 TGCAGCGTTGTGGCGGATCGCGGGGAGCTGTTTTTT CSVVADRGELFF
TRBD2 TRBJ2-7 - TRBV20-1 TGCAGTGCCTACCCGACTAGCGGGAGCTCCTACGAGCAGTACTTC CSAYPTSGSSYEQYF
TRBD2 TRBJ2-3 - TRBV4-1 TGCGCCAGCAGCCAAGATGGGACTAGCGGGTTCACAGATACGCAGTATTTT CASSQDGTSGFTDTQYF
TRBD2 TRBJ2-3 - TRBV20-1 TGCAGTGCTAGGGCGGGGGCTAGCGGGGAAAGCACAGATACGCAGTATTTT CSARAGASGESTDTQYF
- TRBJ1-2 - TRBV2 TGTGCCAGCATAAGCGGACATGGCTACACCTTC CASISGHGYTF